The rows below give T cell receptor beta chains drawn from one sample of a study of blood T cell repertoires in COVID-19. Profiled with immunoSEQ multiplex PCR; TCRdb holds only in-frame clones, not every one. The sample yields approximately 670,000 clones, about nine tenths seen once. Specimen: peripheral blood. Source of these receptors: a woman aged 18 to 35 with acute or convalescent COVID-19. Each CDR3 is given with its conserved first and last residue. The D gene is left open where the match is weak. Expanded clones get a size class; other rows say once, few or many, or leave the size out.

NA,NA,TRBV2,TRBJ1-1,CASSDRQRRTPEAFF,TGTGCCAGCAGCGATCGACAGAGGCGAACCCCTGAAGCTTTCTTT
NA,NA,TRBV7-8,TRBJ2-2,CASSQWGDPRELFF,TGTGCCAGCAGCCAATGGGGGGATCCCCGGGAGCTGTTTTTT
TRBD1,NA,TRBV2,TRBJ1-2,CASISGGNYGYTF,TGTGCCAGCATTTCAGGGGGAAACTATGGCTACACCTTC
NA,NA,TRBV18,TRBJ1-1,CASSLRDTEAFF,TGTGCCAGCTCACTCCGGGACACTGAAGCTTTCTTT
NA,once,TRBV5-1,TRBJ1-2,CASSPWAGEGGYTF,TGCGCCAGCAGCCCGTGGGCAGGGGAAGGTGGCTACACCTTC
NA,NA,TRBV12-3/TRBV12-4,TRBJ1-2,CASSPTAYGYTF,TGTGCCAGCAGTCCAACAGCTTATGGCTACACCTTC
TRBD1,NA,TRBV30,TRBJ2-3,CAWARGLRTDTQYF,TGTGCCTGGGCCAGGGGGCTACGCACAGATACGCAGTATTTT
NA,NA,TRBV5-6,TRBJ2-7,CASSLGRDTSYEQYF,TGTGCCAGCAGCTTGGGCCGGGACACCAGCTACGAGCAGTACTTC
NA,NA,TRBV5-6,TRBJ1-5,CASSLLRGPQHF,TGTGCCAGCAGCTTGCTCCGGGGGCCCCAGCATTTT
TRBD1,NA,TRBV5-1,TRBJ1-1,CASGRTGGFGNTEAFF,TGCGCCAGCGGCAGGACAGGGGGCTTCGGGAACACTGAAGCTTTCTTT
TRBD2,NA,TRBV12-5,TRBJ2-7,CASGRFGGEQYF,TGTGCTAGTGGCCGCTTCGGGGGGGAGCAGTACTTC
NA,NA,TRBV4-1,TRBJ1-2,CASSQVMDRAYGYTF,TGCGCCAGCAGCCAAGTGATGGACAGAGCCTATGGCTACACCTTC
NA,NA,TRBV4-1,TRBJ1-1,CASSTPGLETEAFF,TGCGCCAGCAGCACCCCGGGTTTGGAGACTGAAGCTTTCTTT
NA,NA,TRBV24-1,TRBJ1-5,CATSDLYSNQPQHF,TGTGCCACCAGTGACCTTTATAGCAATCAGCCCCAGCATTTT
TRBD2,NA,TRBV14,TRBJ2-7,CASSQPRGTSGTYEQYF,TGTGCCAGCAGCCAACCACGGGGGACTAGCGGTACCTACGAGCAGTACTTC
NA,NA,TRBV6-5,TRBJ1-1,CASRAGEQNTEAFF,TGTGCCAGCAGGGCCGGAGAACAGAACACTGAAGCTTTCTTT
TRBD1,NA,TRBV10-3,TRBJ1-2,CAIRDRGDYGYTF,TGTGCCATCAGGGACAGGGGGGACTATGGCTACACCTTC
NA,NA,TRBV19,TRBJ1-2,CASSGQVYGYTF,TGTGCCAGTAGTGGTCAGGTTTACGGCTACACCTTC
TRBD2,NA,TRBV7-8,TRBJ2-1,CASSPTSAYNEQFF,TGTGCCAGCAGCCCCACTAGCGCGTACAATGAGCAGTTCTTC
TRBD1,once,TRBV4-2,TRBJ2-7,CASSQVWDRGHEQYF,TGTGCCAGCAGCCAAGTCTGGGACAGGGGCCACGAGCAGTACTTC
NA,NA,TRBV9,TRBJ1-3,CASSLRVSGNTIYF,TGTGCCAGCAGCCTCAGGGTTTCTGGAAACACCATATATTTT